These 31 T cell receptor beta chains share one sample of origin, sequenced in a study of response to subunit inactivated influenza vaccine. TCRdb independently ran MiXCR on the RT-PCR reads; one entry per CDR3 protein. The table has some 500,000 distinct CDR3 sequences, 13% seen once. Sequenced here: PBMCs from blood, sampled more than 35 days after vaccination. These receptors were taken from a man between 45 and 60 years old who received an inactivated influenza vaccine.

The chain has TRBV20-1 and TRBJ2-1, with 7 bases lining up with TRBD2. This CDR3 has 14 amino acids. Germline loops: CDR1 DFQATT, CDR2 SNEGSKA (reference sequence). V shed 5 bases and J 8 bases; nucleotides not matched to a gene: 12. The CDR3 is CSAHSSRGRDEQFF. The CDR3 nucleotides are TGCAGTGCTCACTCCTCGCGGGGGAGGGATGAGCAGTTCTTC.

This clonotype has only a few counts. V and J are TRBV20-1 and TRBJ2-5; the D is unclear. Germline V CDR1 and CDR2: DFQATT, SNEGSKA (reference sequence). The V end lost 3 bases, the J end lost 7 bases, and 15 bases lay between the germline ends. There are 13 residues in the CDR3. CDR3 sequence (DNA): TGCAGTGCTAGGGGTGGAACATTGGGGACCCAGTACTTC. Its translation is CSARGGTLGTQYF.

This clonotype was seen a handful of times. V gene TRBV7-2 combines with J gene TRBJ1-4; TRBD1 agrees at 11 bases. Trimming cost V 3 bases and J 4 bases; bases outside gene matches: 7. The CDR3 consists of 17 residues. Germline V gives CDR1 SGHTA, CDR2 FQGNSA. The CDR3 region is CASSFRTGGRVNEKLFF. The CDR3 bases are TGTGCCAGCAGCTTTAGGACAGGGGGCAGAGTTAATGAAAAACTGTTTTTT.

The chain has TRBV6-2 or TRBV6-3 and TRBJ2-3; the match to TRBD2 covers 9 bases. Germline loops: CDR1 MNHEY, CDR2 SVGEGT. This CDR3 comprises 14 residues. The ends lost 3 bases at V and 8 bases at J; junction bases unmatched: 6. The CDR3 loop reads CASSYSSGEITQYF. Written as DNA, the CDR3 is TGTGCCAGCAGTTATTCTAGCGGGGAGATTACGCAGTATTTT.

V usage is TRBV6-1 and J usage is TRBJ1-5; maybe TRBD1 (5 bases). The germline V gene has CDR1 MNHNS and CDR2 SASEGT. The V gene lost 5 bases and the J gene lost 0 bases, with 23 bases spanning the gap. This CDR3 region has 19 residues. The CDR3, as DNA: TGTGCCAGCAGTACACCGGGACCCGGGAGGTTCTATAGCAATCAGCCCCAGCATTTT. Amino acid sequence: CASSTPGPGRFYSNQPQHF.

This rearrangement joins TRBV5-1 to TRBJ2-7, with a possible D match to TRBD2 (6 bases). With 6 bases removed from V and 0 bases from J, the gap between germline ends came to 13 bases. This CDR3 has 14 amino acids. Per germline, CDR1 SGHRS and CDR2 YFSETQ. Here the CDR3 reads CASTADGSSYEQYF. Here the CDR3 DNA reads TGCGCCAGCACTGCGGACGGGAGCTCCTACGAGCAGTACTTC.

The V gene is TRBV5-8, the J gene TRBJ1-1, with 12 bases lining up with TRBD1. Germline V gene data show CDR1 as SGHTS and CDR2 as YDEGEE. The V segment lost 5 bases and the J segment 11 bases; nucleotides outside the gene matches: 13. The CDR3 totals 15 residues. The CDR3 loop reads CASRHETAGTGGAFF. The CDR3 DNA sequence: TGTGCCAGCAGACACGAAACCGCCGGGACAGGGGGCGCTTTCTTT.

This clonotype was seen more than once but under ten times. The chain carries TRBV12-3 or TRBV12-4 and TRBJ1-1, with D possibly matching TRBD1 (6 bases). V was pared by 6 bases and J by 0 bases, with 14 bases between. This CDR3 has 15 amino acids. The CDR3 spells CASSSPGDMNTEAFF. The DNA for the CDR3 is TGTGCCAGCAGCTCCCCCGGGGACATGAACACTGAAGCTTTCTTT.

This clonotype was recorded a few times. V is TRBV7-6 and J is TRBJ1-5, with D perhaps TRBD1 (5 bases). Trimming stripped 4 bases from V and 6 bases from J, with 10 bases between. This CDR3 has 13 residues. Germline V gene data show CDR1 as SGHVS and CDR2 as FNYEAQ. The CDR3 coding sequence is TGTGCCAGCAGCTGGGGGGGGGTTCAGCCCCAGCATTTT. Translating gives CASSWGGVQPQHF. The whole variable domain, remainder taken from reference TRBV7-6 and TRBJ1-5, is GAGVSQSPRYKVTKRGQDVALRCDPISGHVSLYWYRQALGQGPEFLTYFNYEAQQDKSGLPNDRFSAERPEGSISTLTIQRTEQRDSAMYRCASSWGGVQPQHFGDGTRLSIL.

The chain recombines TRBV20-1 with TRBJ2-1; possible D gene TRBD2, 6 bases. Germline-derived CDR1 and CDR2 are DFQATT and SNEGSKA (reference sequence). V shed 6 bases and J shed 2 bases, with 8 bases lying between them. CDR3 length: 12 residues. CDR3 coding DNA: TGCAGTGCGGACTATGCCTACAATGAGCAGTTCTTC. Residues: CSADYAYNEQFF.

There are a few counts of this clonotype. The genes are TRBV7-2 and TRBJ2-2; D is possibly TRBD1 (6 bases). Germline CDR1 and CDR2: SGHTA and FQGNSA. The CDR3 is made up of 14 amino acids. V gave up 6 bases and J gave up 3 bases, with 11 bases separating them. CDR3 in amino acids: CASRAGDDTGELFF. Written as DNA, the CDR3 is TGTGCCAGCAGGGCAGGGGACGACACCGGGGAGCTGTTTTTT.

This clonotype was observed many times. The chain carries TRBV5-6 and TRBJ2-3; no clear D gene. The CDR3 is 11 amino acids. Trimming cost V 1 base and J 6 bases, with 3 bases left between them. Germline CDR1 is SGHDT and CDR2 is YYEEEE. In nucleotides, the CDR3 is TGTGCCAGCAGCTTGATGGATACGCAGTATTTT. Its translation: CASSLMDTQYF.

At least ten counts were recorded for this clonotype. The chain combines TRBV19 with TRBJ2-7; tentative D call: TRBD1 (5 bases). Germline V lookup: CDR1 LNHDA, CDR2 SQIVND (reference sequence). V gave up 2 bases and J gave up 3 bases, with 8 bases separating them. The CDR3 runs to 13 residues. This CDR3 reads CASSIRQFYEQYF. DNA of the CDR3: TGTGCCAGTAGTATACGACAGTTCTACGAGCAGTACTTC.

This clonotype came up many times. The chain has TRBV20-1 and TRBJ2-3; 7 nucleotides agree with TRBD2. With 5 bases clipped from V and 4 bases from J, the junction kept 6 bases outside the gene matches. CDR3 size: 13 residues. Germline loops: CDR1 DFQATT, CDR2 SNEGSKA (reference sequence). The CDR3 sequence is CSAQRGWADTQYF. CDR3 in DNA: TGCAGTGCTCAGCGGGGCTGGGCAGATACGCAGTATTTT.

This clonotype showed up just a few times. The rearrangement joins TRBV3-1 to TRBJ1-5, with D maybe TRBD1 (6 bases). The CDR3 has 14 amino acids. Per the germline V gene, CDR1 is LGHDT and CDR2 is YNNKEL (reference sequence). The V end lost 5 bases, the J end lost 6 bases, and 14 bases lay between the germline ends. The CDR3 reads CASSTRQDGQPQHF. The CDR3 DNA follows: TGTGCCAGCAGCACCCGACAGGACGGTCAGCCCCAGCATTTT.

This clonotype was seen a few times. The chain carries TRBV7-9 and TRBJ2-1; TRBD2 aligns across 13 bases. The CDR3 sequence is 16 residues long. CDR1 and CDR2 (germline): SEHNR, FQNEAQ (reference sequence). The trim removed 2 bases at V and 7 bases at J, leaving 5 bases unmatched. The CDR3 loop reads CASSLTGTSGANEQFF. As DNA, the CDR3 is TGTGCCAGCAGCTTAACGGGGACTAGCGGGGCTAATGAGCAGTTCTTC. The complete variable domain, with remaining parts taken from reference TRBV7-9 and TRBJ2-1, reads DTGVSQNPRHKITKRGQNVTFRCDPISEHNRLYWYRQTLGQGPEFLTYFQNEAQLEKSRLLSDRFSAERPKGSFSTLEIQRTEQGDSAMYLCASSLTGTSGANEQFFGPGTRLTVL.

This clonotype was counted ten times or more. The CDR3 here is CSARKLKRTASNEKLFF. As DNA, the CDR3 is TGCAGTGCTAGAAAGCTCAAAAGGACAGCTTCTAATGAAAAACTGTTTTTT. The chain employs TRBV20-1 and TRBJ1-4, with D possibly matching TRBD1 (6 bases). Germline values: CDR1 DFQATT, CDR2 SNEGSKA (reference sequence). The CDR3 consists of 17 residues. Deletions cut 2 bases from V and 3 bases from J, with 19 bases between.

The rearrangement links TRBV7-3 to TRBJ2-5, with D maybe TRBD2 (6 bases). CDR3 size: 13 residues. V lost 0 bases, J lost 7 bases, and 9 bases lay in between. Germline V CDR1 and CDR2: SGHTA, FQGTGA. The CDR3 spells CASSLTFGGTQYF. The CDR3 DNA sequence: TGTGCCAGCAGCTTAACGTTCGGGGGGACCCAGTACTTC.

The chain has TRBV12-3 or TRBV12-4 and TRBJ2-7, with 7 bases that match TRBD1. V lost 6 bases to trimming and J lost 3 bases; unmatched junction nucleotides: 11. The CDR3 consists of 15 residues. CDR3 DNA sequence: TGTGCCAGCAGCATAATTGGACAGGCGCGCTACGAGCAGTACTTC. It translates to CASSIIGQARYEQYF.

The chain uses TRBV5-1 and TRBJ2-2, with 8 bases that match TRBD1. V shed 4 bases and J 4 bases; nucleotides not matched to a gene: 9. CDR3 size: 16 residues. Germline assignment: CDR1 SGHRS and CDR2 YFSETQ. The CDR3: CASSPRTGLSTGELFF. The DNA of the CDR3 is TGCGCCAGCAGCCCCCGGACAGGGTTGAGCACCGGGGAGCTGTTTTTT.

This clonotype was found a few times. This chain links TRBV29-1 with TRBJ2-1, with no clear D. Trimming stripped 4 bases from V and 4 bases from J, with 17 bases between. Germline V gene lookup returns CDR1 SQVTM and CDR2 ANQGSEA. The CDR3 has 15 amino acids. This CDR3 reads CSVVKWHRPYNEQFF. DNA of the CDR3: TGCAGCGTTGTCAAATGGCACAGACCATACAATGAGCAGTTCTTC.

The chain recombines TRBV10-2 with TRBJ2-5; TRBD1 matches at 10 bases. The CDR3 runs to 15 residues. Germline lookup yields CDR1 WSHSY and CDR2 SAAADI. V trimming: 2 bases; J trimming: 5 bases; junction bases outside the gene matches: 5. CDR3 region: CASSETDRGLETQYF. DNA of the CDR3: TGCGCCAGCAGTGAGACCGACAGGGGGCTGGAGACCCAGTACTTC.

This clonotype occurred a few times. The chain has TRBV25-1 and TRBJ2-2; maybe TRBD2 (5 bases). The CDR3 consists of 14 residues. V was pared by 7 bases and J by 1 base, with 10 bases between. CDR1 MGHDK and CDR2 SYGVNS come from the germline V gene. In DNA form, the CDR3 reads TGTGCCAGCACGCTCGGGATGAACACCGGGGAGCTGTTTTTT. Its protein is CASTLGMNTGELFF. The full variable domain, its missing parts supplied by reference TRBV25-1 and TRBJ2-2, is EADIYQTPRYLVIGTGKKITLECSQTMGHDKMYWYQQDPGMELHLIHYSYGVNSTEKGDLSSESTVSRIRTEHFPLTLESARPSHTSQYLCASTLGMNTGELFFGEGSRLTVL.

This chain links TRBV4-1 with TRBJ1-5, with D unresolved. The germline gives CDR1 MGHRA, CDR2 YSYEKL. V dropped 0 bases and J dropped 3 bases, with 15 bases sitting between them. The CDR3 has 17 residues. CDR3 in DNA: TGCGCCAGCAGCCAAGATGGTGGCAGGCAAATCAATCAGCCCCAGCATTTT. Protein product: CASSQDGGRQINQPQHF.

The CDR3 is CSASRGGRENEQYF. CDR3 sequence (DNA): TGCAGTGCTAGTAGGGGGGGCCGCGAAAACGAGCAGTACTTC. The chain has TRBV20-1 and TRBJ2-7, with D tentatively TRBD2 (7 bases). The CDR3 has 14 amino acids. Germline CDR1 and CDR2: DFQATT and SNEGSKA (reference sequence). The V end was cut by 3 bases, the J end by 5 bases, with 17 bases between.

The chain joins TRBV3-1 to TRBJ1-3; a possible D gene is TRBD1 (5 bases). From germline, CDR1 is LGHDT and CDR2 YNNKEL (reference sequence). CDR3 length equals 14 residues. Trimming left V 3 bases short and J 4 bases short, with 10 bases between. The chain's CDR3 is CASSHGARGNTIYF. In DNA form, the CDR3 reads TGTGCCAGCAGCCATGGGGCGCGGGGAAACACCATATATTTT.

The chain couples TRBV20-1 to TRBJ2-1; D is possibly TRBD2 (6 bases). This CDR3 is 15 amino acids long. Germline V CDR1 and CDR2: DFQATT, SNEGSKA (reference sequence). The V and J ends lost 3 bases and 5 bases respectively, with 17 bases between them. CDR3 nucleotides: TGCAGTGCTAGTACTGGAGGGTGGGGGGACAATGAGCAGTTCTTC. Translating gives CSASTGGWGDNEQFF.

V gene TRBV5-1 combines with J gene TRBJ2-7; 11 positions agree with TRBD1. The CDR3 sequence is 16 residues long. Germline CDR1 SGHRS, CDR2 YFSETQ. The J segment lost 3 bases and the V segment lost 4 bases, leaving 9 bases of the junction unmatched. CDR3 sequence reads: CASSLEVGTGGYEQYF. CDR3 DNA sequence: TGCGCCAGCAGCCTGGAGGTCGGGACAGGGGGCTACGAGCAGTACTTC.

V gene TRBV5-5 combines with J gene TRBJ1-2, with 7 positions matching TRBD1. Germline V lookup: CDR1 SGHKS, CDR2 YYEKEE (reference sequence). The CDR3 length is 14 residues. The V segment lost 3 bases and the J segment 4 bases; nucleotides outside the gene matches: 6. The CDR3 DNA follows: TGTGCCAGCAGCTCGCCGACAGGGAGCTATGGCTACACCTTC. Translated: CASSSPTGSYGYTF.

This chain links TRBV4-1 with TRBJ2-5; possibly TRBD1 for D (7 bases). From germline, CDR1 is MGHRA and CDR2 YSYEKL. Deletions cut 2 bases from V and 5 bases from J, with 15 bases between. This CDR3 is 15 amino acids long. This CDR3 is CASSQRWQGGETQYF. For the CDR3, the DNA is TGCGCCAGCAGCCAACGTTGGCAGGGGGGCGAGACCCAGTACTTC.

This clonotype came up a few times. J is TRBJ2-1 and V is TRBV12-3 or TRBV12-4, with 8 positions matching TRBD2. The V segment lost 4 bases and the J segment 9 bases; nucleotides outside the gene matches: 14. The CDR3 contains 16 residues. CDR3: CASSSGLAGFFGEQFF. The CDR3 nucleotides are TGTGCCAGCAGTTCCGGATTAGCGGGATTCTTTGGTGAGCAGTTCTTC.